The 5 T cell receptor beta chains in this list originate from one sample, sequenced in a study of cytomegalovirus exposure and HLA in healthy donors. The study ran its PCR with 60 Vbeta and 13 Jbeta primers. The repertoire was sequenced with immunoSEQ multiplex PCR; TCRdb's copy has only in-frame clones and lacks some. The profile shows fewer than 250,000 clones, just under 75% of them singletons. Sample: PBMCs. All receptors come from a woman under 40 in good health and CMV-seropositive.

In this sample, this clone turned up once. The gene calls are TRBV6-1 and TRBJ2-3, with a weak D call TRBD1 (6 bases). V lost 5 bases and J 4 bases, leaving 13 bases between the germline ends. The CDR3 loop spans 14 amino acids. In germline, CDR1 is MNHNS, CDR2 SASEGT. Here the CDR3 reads CASSLQGEPDTQYF. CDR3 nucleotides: TGTGCCAGCAGTTTACAGGGTGAACCAGATACGCAGTATTTT.

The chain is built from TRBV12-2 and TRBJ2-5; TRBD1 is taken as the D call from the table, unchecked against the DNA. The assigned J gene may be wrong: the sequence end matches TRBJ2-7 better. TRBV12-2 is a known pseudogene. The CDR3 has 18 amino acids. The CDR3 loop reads CASRPKSRDSPRSYEQYF. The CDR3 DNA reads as TGTGCAAGTCGCCCCAAGTCCCGGGACAGTCCCCGCTCCTACGAGCAGTACTTC.

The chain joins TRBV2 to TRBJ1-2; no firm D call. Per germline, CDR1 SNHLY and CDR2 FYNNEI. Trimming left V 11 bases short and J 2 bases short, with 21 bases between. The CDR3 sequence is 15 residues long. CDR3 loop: CAGASGGLMNYGYTF. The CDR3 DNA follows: TGTGCCGGAGCTTCGGGAGGATTGATGAACTATGGCTACACCTTC.

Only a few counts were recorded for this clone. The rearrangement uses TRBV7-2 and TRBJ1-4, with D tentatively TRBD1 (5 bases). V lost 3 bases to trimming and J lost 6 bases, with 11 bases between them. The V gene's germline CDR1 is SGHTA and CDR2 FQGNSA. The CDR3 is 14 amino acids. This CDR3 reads CASSFRGSDEKLFF. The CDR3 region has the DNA TGTGCCAGCAGCTTTAGGGGTTCGGATGAAAAACTGTTTTTT.

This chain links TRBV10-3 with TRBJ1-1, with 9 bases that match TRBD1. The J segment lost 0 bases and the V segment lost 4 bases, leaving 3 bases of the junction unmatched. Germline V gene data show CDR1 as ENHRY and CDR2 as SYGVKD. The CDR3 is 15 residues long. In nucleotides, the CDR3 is TGTGCCATCAGTGGGGGACAGGGTATGAACACTGAAGCTTTCTTT. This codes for CAISGGQGMNTEAFF.